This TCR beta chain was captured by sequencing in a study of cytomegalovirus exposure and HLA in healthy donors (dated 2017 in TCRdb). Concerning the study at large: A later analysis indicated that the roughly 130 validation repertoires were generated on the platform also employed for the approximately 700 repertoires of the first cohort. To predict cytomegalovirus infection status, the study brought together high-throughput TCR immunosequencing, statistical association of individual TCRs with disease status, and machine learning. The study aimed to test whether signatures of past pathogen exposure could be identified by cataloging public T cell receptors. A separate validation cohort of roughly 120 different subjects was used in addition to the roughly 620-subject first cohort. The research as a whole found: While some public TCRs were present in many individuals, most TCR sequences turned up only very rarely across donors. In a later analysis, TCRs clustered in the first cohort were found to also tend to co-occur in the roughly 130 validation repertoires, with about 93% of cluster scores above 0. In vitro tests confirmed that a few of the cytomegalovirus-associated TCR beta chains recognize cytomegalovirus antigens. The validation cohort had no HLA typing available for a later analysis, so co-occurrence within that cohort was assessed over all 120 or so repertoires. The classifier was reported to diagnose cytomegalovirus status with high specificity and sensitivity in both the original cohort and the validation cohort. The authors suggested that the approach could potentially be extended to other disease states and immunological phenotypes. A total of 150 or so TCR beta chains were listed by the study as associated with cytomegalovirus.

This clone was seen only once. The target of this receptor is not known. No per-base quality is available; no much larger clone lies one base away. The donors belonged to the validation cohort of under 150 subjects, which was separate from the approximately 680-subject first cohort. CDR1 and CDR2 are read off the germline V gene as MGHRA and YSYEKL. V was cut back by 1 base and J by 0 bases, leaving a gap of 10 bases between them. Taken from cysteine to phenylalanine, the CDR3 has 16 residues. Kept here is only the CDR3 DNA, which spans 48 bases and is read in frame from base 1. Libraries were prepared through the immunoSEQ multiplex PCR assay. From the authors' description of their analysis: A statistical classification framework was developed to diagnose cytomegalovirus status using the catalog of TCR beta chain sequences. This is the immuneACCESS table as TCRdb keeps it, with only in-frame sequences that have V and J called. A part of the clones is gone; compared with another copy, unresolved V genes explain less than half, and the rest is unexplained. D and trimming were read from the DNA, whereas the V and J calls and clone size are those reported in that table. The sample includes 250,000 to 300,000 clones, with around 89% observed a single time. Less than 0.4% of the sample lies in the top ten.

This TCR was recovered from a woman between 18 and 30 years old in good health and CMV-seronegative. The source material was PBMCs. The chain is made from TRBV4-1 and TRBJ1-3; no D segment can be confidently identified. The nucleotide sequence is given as TGCGCCAGCAGCCAAGTCGCGGGGATCTCTGGAAACACCATATATTTT. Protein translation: CASSQVAGISGNTIYF.